This TCR beta chain is drawn from a study of T cell changes during pregnancy in multiple sclerosis. The CDR3 length is 12 residues. CDR1 and CDR2 from the germline V gene are SEHNR and FQNEAQ (reference sequence). The V and J ends lost 3 bases and 8 bases respectively, with 10 bases between them. Only in-frame clones appear in the TCRdb table, and some are missing; sequencing was by immunoSEQ multiplex PCR. The table has tens of thousands of clones, about 93% seen once. This receptor was taken from a female donor with multiple sclerosis, enrolled in a pregnancy study. The sequencing used CD8+ T cells from peripheral blood mononuclear cells, collected in the third trimester of pregnancy. The chain employs TRBV7-9 and TRBJ1-2, with TRBD1 as a possible D gene (6 bases). The CDR3 loop reads CASSLNREGYTF. The CDR3 region has the DNA TGTGCCAGCAGCTTGAACAGGGAAGGCTACACCTTC.